The clone carrying this T cell receptor beta chain showed up just a few times. Antigen: not known. cDNA specific to TCR beta was made from 500 ng of total RNA, with a constant-region primer employed for priming. Libraries of TCR beta came from three nested multiplex PCR rounds with slightly modified ARM-PCR. In the first two PCR rounds, TRBV1-TRBV30 forward primers were paired with a C-beta reverse primer, and each round lasted nine to ten cycles. Each CDR3 protein gets one entry after TCRdb re-called the multiplex PCR reads with MiXCR. The sample lists around 120,000 distinct CDR3 sequences; around 65% were seen once. The data were taken from a study of tumor-infiltrating lymphocytes in primary liver carcinoma. Study as a whole: The patients, men and women alike, were aged 30 to 69 years. Overall study findings and caveats: Researchers found tumor-adjacent and tumor-blood pairs overlapped less than tumor region pairs. Tumor tissue displayed a significantly greater top-250-clone fraction than blood (p = 0.039).

Bulk tissue was left unsorted, and RNA and DNA were co-extracted from about 19-30 mg of it. Infection with HBV was chronic in patients; they were treatment-naive. Trimming took 6 bases from V and 6 from J; bases not matched to a gene: 6. This CDR3 spans 15 amino acids. Germline V gene data show CDR1 as SNHLY and CDR2 as FYNNEI. What was sequenced was tumor-adjacent normal liver tissue. The J gene is TRBJ1-6, the V gene TRBV2, with 9 positions matching TRBD1. The TCR comes from a woman aged 55-69 years with primary liver carcinoma and hepatitis B virus infection. The CDR3 region has the DNA TGTGCCAGCAGGGGAACAGGGGGCTTTAATTCACCCCTCCACTTT. Translated: CASRGTGGFNSPLHF.